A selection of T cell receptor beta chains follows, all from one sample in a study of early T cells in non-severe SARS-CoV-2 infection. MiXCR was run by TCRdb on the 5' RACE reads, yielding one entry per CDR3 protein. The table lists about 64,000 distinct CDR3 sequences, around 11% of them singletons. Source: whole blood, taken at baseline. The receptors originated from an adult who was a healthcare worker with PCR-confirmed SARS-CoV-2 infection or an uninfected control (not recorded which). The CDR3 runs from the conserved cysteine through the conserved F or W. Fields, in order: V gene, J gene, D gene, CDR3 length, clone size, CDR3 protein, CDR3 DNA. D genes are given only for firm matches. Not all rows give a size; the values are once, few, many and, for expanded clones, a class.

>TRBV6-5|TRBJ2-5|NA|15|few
CASTPTGGTQETQYF
TGTGCCAGCACCCCCACCGGGGGGACACAAGAGACCCAGTACTTC
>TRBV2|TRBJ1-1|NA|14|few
CASRGGLGNTEAFF
TGTGCCAGCAGGGGGGGCCTCGGGAACACTGAAGCTTTCTTT
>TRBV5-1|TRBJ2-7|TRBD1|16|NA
CASSAGPGQGPYEQYF
TGCGCCAGCAGCGCTGGACCGGGACAGGGCCCTTACGAGCAGTACTTC
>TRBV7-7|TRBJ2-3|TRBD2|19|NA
CASSLVVSTPGGDTDTQYF
TGTGCTAGCAGCTTGGTTGTATCAACCCCGGGAGGGGACACAGATACGCAGTATTTT
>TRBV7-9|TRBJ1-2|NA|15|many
CASSLDSGDGYGYTF
TGTGCCAGCAGCTTAGACTCGGGGGACGGCTATGGCTACACCTTC
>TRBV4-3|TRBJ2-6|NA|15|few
CASSQAGTGANVLTF
TGCGCCAGCAGCCAAGCAGGGACTGGGGCCAACGTCCTGACTTTC
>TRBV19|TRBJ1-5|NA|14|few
CASKSGGRNQPQHF
TGTGCCAGTAAATCGGGGGGCCGCAATCAGCCCCAGCATTTT
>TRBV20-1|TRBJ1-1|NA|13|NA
CSASVDASTEAFF
TGCAGTGCTAGTGTTGACGCAAGCACTGAAGCTTTCTTT
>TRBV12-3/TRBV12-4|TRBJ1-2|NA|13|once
CASSKPEPGGYTF
TGTGCCAGCAGCAAGCCCGAGCCGGGGGGCTACACCTTC
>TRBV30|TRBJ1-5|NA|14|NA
CAWSSHAVGQPQHF
TGTGCCTGGAGCTCACATGCGGTTGGGCAGCCCCAGCATTTT
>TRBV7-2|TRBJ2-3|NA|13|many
CASSLYGRDTQYF
TGTGCCAGCAGCTTATACGGGAGAGATACGCAGTATTTT
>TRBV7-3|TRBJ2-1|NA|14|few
CASSLRGPYNEQFF
TGTGCCAGCAGCTTAAGGGGACCATACAATGAGCAGTTCTTC
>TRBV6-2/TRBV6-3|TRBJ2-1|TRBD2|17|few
CASSYSGLAPRANEQFF
TGTGCCAGCAGTTACTCGGGACTAGCGCCTAGGGCCAATGAGCAGTTCTTC
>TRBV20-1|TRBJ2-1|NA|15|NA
CSARASGPSYNEQFF
TGCAGTGCTAGAGCCTCGGGACCGAGCTACAATGAGCAGTTCTTC
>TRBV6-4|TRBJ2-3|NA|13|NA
CASSKTGTDTQYF
TGTGCCAGCAGCAAGACAGGCACAGATACGCAGTATTTT
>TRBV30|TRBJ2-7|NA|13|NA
CAWSSWGDYEQYF
TGTGCCTGGAGTTCGTGGGGGGATTACGAGCAGTACTTC
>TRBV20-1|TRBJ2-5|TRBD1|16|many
CSAASRDRVVRETQYF
TGCAGTGCTGCGTCCCGGGACAGGGTCGTCCGGGAGACCCAGTACTTC
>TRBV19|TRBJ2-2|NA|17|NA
CASSIQGPATRPGELFF
TGTGCCAGTAGTATCCAGGGGCCTGCAACGAGGCCCGGGGAGCTGTTTTTT
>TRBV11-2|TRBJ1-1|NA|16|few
CASSLGLIRGRTEAFF
TGTGCCAGCAGCTTAGGACTGATTAGGGGTCGGACTGAAGCTTTCTTT
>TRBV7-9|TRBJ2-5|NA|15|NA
CASSLTEKYQETQYF
TGTGCCAGCAGCTTAACTGAGAAGTACCAAGAGACCCAGTACTTC
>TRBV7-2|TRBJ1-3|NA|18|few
CASSLAAMTALSGNTIYF
TGTGCCAGCAGCTTAGCGGCCATGACAGCGCTCTCTGGAAACACCATATATTTT
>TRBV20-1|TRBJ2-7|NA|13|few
CSAWTASSYEQYF
TGCAGTGCCTGGACGGCTAGCTCCTACGAGCAGTACTTC
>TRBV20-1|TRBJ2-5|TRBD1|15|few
CSARARGRVEETQYF
TGCAGTGCTAGAGCTAGGGGGCGAGTCGAAGAGACCCAGTACTTC
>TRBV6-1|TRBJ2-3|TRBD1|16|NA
CASSEGAGGSGDTQYF
TGTGCCAGCAGTGAAGGGGCAGGGGGCTCGGGTGATACGCAGTATTTT
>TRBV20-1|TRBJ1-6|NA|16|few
CSARGSQGSYNSPLHF
TGCAGTGCTAGAGGATCCCAGGGCTCCTATAATTCACCCCTCCACTTT
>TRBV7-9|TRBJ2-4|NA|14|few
CASSLREAKNIQYF
TGTGCCAGCAGCTTACGGGAGGCCAAAAACATTCAGTACTTC
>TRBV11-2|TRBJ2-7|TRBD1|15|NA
CASSLFGQGFDEQYF
TGTGCCAGCAGCTTATTCGGACAGGGTTTCGACGAGCAGTACTTC
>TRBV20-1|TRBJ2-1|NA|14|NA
CSADPGWGYNEQFF
TGCAGTGCCGATCCAGGGTGGGGATACAATGAGCAGTTCTTC
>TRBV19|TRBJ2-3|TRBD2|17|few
CASSLLGLAGRTDTQYF
TGTGCCAGTAGTCTCTTGGGACTAGCGGGGAGGACAGATACGCAGTATTTT
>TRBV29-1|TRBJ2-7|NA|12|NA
CSVEMDTYEQYF
TGCAGCGTTGAGATGGACACCTACGAGCAGTACTTC
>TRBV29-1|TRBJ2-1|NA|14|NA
CSVELGSLPGEQFF
TGCAGCGTTGAATTGGGATCTCTACCCGGTGAGCAGTTCTTC
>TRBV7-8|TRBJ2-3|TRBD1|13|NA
CASSVDRGDTQYF
TGTGCCAGCAGCGTCGACAGGGGAGATACGCAGTATTTT
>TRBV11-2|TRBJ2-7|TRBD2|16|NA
CASRRLAGGAVDEQYF
TGTGCCAGCCGCAGACTAGCGGGGGGGGCAGTGGACGAGCAGTACTTC
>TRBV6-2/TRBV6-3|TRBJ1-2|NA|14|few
CASSPSHGNYGYTF
TGTGCCAGCAGCCCCTCCCACGGGAACTATGGCTACACCTTC
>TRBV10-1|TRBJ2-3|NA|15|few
CASSPAGSITDTQYF
TGCGCCAGCAGCCCCGCAGGGTCCATCACAGATACGCAGTATTTT
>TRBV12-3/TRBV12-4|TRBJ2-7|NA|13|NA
CASSRGTDYEQYF
TGTGCCAGCAGTCGCGGGACAGACTACGAGCAGTACTTC
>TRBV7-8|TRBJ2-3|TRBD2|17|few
CASSLITSGQSTDTQYF
TGTGCCAGCAGCCTTATTACTAGCGGGCAAAGCACAGATACGCAGTATTTT
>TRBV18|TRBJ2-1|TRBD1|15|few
CASSPDRGRGNEQFF
TGTGCCAGCTCACCAGACAGGGGGCGCGGCAATGAGCAGTTCTTC
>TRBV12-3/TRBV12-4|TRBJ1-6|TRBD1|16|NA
CASSLGRGQGNSPLHF
TGTGCCAGCAGTTTAGGGAGGGGACAGGGAAATTCACCCCTCCACTTT
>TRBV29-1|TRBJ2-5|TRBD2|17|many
CSALPKTSGGFRETQYF
TGCAGCGCTCTCCCCAAGACTAGCGGGGGGTTTAGAGAGACCCAGTACTTC
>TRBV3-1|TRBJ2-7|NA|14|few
CASTSGGAGSEQYF
TGTGCCAGCACCTCCGGAGGGGCAGGGTCCGAGCAGTACTTC
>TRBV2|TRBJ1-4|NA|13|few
CASRRGPTEKLFF
TGTGCCAGCCGTCGGGGGCCGACAGAAAAACTGTTTTTT
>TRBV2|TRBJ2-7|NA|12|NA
CATKGRVHEQYF
TGTGCCACCAAGGGCAGGGTCCACGAGCAGTACTTC
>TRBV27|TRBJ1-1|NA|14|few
CASSLRGLVTEAFF
TGTGCCAGCAGTTTAAGGGGGTTGGTTACTGAAGCTTTCTTT
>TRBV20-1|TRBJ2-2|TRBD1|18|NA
CSARGVSTGITNTGELFF
TGCAGTGCTAGAGGGGTATCGACAGGGATTACAAACACCGGGGAGCTGTTTTTT
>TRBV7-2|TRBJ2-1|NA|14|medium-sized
CASSFIWGDGEQFF
TGTGCCAGCAGCTTTATCTGGGGGGACGGTGAGCAGTTCTTC
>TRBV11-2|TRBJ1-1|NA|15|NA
CASSDLWGMNTEAFF
TGTGCCAGCAGCGATTTATGGGGGATGAACACTGAAGCTTTCTTT
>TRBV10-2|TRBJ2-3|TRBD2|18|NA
CASSEGLAGDLSTDTQYF
TGCGCCAGCAGTGAAGGGCTAGCGGGAGACCTAAGCACAGATACGCAGTATTTT
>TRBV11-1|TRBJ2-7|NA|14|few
CASSLRSRIYEQYF
TGTGCCAGCAGCTTAAGGTCCAGGATCTACGAGCAGTACTTC
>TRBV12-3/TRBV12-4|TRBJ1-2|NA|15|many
CASSLPGLLVPGYTF
TGTGCCAGCAGTTTACCGGGGCTCCTGGTCCCTGGCTACACCTTC
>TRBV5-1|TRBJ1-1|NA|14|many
CASSLGQLSAEAFF
TGCGCCAGCAGCTTGGGGCAACTAAGCGCTGAAGCTTTCTTT